This entry features one T cell receptor beta chain sequence. These data come from a study of CD8+ T cells in alopecia areata. Sequencing templates came from extracted RNA that was reverse transcribed into cDNA. Assay used: immunoSEQ multiplex PCR; TCRdb lists only in-frame clones, some missing. The profile covers about 150,000 clones, with less than 70% appearing a single time and over 0.85% taken by the ten largest. Germline-derived CDR1 and CDR2 are LNHNV and YYDKDF (reference sequence). J gave up 10 bases and V 5 bases, and 9 bases lay outside the gene matches. This CDR3 has 15 residues. Treatment described: oral pan-JAK inhibitor, 5-10 mg twice daily.

This TCR derives from a human donor with alopecia areata. The starting material was CD4+ T cells sorted from blood, obtained at week 4, from a patient treated with tofacitinib. V is TRBV15 and J is TRBJ1-6; TRBD1 agrees at 9 bases. CDR3 nucleotide sequence: TGTGCCACCAGCCCACGACCTGGACAGGGGTCACCCCTCCACTTT. Its protein product is CATSPRPGQGSPLHF.